These 15 T cell receptor beta chains were all obtained from the same sample, sequenced in a study of blood T cells in healthy people across ages. A J-beta primer mix and a sample-barcoded 5' primer were used in a second PCR of about 7 to 12 cycles. From the 5' RACE reads, TCRdb called clonotypes with MiXCR, one entry per CDR3 protein. Here the sample spans 750,000 to 1,000,000 distinct CDR3 sequences, 25% to 35% being singletons. These same data were also listed under a study on T cells of mothers and their children.

The sample comprised blood. The receptor set was obtained from a woman aged 40 to 50 in good health.

The rearrangement joins TRBV28 to TRBJ2-3; TRBD1 matches 7 bases. The CDR3 has 16 residues. Looked up from germline, CDR1 is MDHEN and CDR2 is SYDVKM. The V segment lost 5 bases and the J segment 1 base; nucleotides outside the gene matches: 9. The CDR3 nucleotides are TGTGCCAGCAGTCAAAGAAGGACAGGACGCACAGATACGCAGTATTTT. Translating gives CASSQRRTGRTDTQYF.

This clonotype has more than one count but fewer than ten. This chain connects TRBV18 to TRBJ1-1; perhaps TRBD1 as D (6 bases). This CDR3 has 14 amino acids. CDR1 KGHSH and CDR2 LQKENI come from the germline V gene. V shed 3 bases and J shed 1 base, with 9 bases lying between them. The CDR3 spells CASSPTGSNTEAFF. The CDR3 DNA is TGTGCCAGCTCACCGACAGGCTCGAACACTGAAGCTTTCTTT.

This clonotype was picked up many times. This chain uses TRBV28 with TRBJ2-5, with D maybe TRBD2 (5 bases). V lost 6 bases to trimming and J lost 3 bases, with 14 bases between them. The germline gives CDR1 MDHEN, CDR2 SYDVKM. This CDR3 is built from 14 residues. The chain's CDR3 is CASSRTGDEETQYF. The CDR3 bases are TGTGCCAGCAGCCGGACTGGCGACGAAGAGACCCAGTACTTC.

This chain links TRBV20-1 with TRBJ2-3; 8 positions match TRBD2. The germline gives CDR1 DFQATT, CDR2 SNEGSKA (reference sequence). The J segment lost 0 bases and the V segment lost 7 bases, leaving 12 bases of the junction unmatched. The CDR3 covers 16 residues. CDR3 in amino acids: CSVGLAGLMSTDTQYF. DNA of the CDR3: TGCAGTGTAGGTCTAGCGGGTCTTATGAGCACAGATACGCAGTATTTT.

This clonotype was counted only a few times. The chain combines TRBV14 with TRBJ1-4; tentatively, D is TRBD1 (5 bases). The germline V gene encodes CDR1 SGHDN and CDR2 FVKESK. CDR3 length: 13 residues. The ends were cut back, 4 bases at V and 7 bases at J, with 10 bases in the middle. This CDR3 reads CASSRGFGEKLFF. Here the CDR3 DNA reads TGTGCCAGCAGCCGGGGGTTCGGTGAAAAACTGTTTTTT.

The table lists this clonotype with a few counts. This chain connects TRBV6-5 to TRBJ2-4, with 7 bases that match TRBD2. Germline CDR1 is MNHEY and CDR2 is SVGAGI. The CDR3 is 15 residues long. V shed 7 bases and J 7 bases; nucleotides not matched to a gene: 13. The CDR3 region is CASTPGRTSSNIQYF. CDR3 DNA: TGTGCCAGCACTCCTGGTAGGACTAGTAGCAACATTCAGTACTTC.

The V gene is TRBV3-1, the J gene TRBJ2-4, with 14 bases fitting TRBD2. Per germline, CDR1 LGHDT and CDR2 YNNKEL (reference sequence). The CDR3 extends over 19 amino acids. V shed 4 bases and J 0 bases; nucleotides not matched to a gene: 8. CDR3 amino acids: CASSPTGTSGRRAKNIQYF. CDR3 coding DNA: TGTGCCAGCAGCCCGACCGGGACTAGCGGGAGACGAGCCAAAAACATTCAGTACTTC.

The sample holds a few counts of this clonotype. An end of the junction differs from the germline gene, which may be a read error. CDR3 coding DNA: TGTGCCGGCAGCTTAGGAGACTGGAGCTCCTACGAGCAGTACTTC. Translated: CAGSLGDWSSYEQYF. The chain is built from TRBV11-2 and TRBJ2-7; D is uncertain. The germline V gene encodes CDR1 SGHAT and CDR2 FQNNGV. CDR3 length: 15 residues.

This clonotype was picked up a small number of times. The chain joins TRBV27 to TRBJ1-6; 11 nucleotides line up with TRBD1. This CDR3 has 15 amino acids. Per the germline V gene, CDR1 is MNHEY and CDR2 is SMNVEV (reference sequence). V lost 3 bases to trimming and J lost 6 bases; unmatched junction nucleotides: 1. DNA for the CDR3: TGTGCCAGCAGTTTCGGGACAGGGGGTAATTCACCCCTCCACTTT. Its protein is CASSFGTGGNSPLHF.

This clonotype was counted only a few times. The CDR3 reads CASSSTGVQGYGYTF. CDR3 coding DNA: TGTGCCAGCAGTTCGACAGGGGTTCAGGGCTATGGCTACACCTTC. V and J are TRBV27 and TRBJ1-2; 8 nucleotides align to TRBD1. The germline gives CDR1 MNHEY, CDR2 SMNVEV (reference sequence). CDR3 length equals 15 residues. V trimming: 4 bases; J trimming: 4 bases; junction bases outside the gene matches: 8.

This clonotype was counted many times. The junction differs from germline at one of its ends, possibly a read error. The rearrangement links TRBV29-1 to TRBJ2-5, with 13 nucleotides matching TRBD2. In germline, CDR1 is SQVTM, CDR2 ANQGSEA. There are 14 residues in the CDR3. CDR3 nucleotides: TGCAGCGTGTCACTAGCGGGGGGGCAAGTGACCCAGTACTTC. This codes for CSVSLAGGQVTQYF.

The chain links TRBV28 to TRBJ1-5; 9 nucleotides align to TRBD1. The J segment lost 6 bases and the V segment lost 11 bases, leaving 5 bases of the junction unmatched. Germline CDR1 MDHEN, CDR2 SYDVKM. This CDR3 region has 12 residues. The CDR3 is CAGTTGGQPQHF. CDR3 coding DNA: TGTGCCGGGACGACAGGGGGTCAGCCCCAGCATTTT.

V usage is TRBV20-1 and J usage is TRBJ1-5; 10 bases agree with TRBD1. J was trimmed by 7 bases and V by 4 bases; bases with no gene match: 4. The V gene's germline CDR1 is DFQATT and CDR2 SNEGSKA (reference sequence). The CDR3 length is 13 residues. The DNA for the CDR3 is TGCAGTGCTAAGGGACAGGGGCGCCAGCCCCAGCATTTT. This translates into CSAKGQGRQPQHF.

CDR3 nucleotide sequence: TGCAGTGCTAGAGGCCAGGGTAACAACGAGCAGTACTTC. This sequence encodes CSARGQGNNEQYF. The chain recombines TRBV20-1 with TRBJ2-5; TRBD1 might be the D (5 bases). Near its end, the DNA agrees better with TRBJ2-7, so the J call may be wrong. The length of the CDR3 is 13 residues. Germline CDR1 reads DFQATT; CDR2 reads SNEGSKA (reference sequence).

CDR3 in amino acids: CASSLGHRGASTEAFF. The DNA of the CDR3 is TGCGCCAGCAGCTTGGGTCACAGGGGGGCCAGCACTGAAGCTTTCTTT. The J gene is TRBJ1-1, the V gene TRBV5-1; 8 positions agree with TRBD1. V trimming: 0 bases; J trimming: 4 bases; junction bases outside the gene matches: 8. The CDR3 runs to 16 residues. CDR1 and CDR2 (germline): SGHRS, YFSETQ.